This entry describes one T cell receptor (beta chain). The data stem from a study of control samples from healthy donors and cancer patients. CDR1 and CDR2 from the germline V gene are MNHEY and SVGAGI. This CDR3 is 14 amino acids long. V lost 7 bases and J lost 1, with 13 bases in between. TCRdb's copy holds only in-frame clones and misses some; the assay was immunoSEQ multiplex PCR. Altogether fewer than 150,000 clones are present, approximately 90% being singletons, with the ten largest covering approximately 8.6%. The sequenced material came from blood. The TCR originated in a man between 18 and 29 years old in good health. V gene TRBV6-5 combines with J gene TRBJ1-1, with TRBD1 as a possible D gene (6 bases). CDR3 sequence: CASNSGHRNTEAFF. In DNA, the CDR3 is TGTGCCAGCAATTCGGGACACCGGAACACTGAAGCTTTCTTT.